This TCR beta chain stems from a study of vaccination and CD4 T cells after COVID-19. About the study: Post-COVID samples were collected a median around 100 days following diagnosis, spanning 35 to 161. Stimulation of cells relied on overlapping spike peptides derived from SARS-CoV-2, HCoV-NL63, HCoV-OC43 and HCoV-229E.

The treatment is: approximately 10-day PBMC culture with coronavirus spike peptide pools or control peptides (ViraFEST assay). Before TCRs were sequenced, ViraFEST expanded antigen-specific T cells with peptide pools. With the Oncomine TCR Beta short-read assay, DNA from cultured CD4+ T cells was sequenced. TCRdb re-derived calls from the PCR reads in MiXCR, one entry per CDR3 protein. The sample consists of some 20,000 distinct CDR3 sequences, roughly 46% of them appearing once. By proportion, this clonotype is medium-sized. Antigen: not known. Per germline, CDR1 WSHSY and CDR2 SAAADI. CDR3 length equals 12 residues. The V gene lost 4 bases and the J gene lost 6 bases, with 9 bases spanning the gap.

The sequences come from CD4+ T cells from blood, cultured in vitro, collected before SARS-CoV-2 vaccination. The clonotype originates from a human donor who had recovered from COVID-19. The chain combines TRBV10-2 with TRBJ1-1, with unresolved D. The CDR3 DNA sequence: TGCGCCAGCAGTGGAGACATGCCTGAAGCTTTCTTT. Translation gives CASSGDMPEAFF.